The entry that follows covers one T cell receptor beta chain sequence. The assay was immunoSEQ multiplex PCR, and TCRdb's table has in-frame clones only and misses some. Of over 90,000 clones listed, roughly 94% were seen once; the top ten hold around 0.85%. This record belongs to a study of cytomegalovirus exposure and HLA in healthy donors. Trimming stripped 10 bases from V and 4 bases from J, with 8 bases between. The germline CDR1 and CDR2 sequences are MNHEY and SVGAGI. The CDR3 runs to 11 residues. The J gene is TRBJ1-3, the V gene TRBV6-5; no firm D call. The source is a woman aged 18-29 years in good health and CMV-seronegative. The sample comprised PBMCs. The CDR3 is CATASGNTIYF. CDR3 bases: TGTGCCACCGCGTCCGGAAACACCATATATTTT.